The present TCR beta chain was sequenced within a study of spatial heterogeneity in lung cancer. For the study at large: Combinations of a unique TCR and a UMI were tallied in raw reads, and on average each appeared more than ten times.

Indicated time point: sample taken at primary tumor resection. Material for sequencing was whole RNA from tumor, nontumor lung or frozen PBMC, left unsorted. Via MiXCR, TCRdb re-called the 5' RACE reads, giving one row per CDR3 protein. The sample lists about 30,000 distinct CDR3 sequences; around 9.2% were seen once. Trimming cost V 0 bases and J 7 bases, with 10 bases left between them. This CDR3 contains 13 residues. Germline V gene sequence: CDR1 SGHRS, CDR2 YFSETQ. This chain uses TRBV5-1 with TRBJ2-5; perhaps D is TRBD1 or TRBD2 (5 bases each). The sample was PBMCs, taken at surgery. This sequence was found in a female donor with early-stage non-small cell lung cancer. The CDR3: CASSLGQRGTQYF. The CDR3 nucleotides read TGCGCCAGCAGCTTGGGACAGAGGGGGACCCAGTACTTC.